These T cell receptor beta chains were read from a single sample in a study of Graves' ophthalmopathy and Graves' hyperthyroidism. One entry per CDR3 protein, called by TCRdb with MiXCR from the multiplex PCR reads. The sample lists approximately 330,000 distinct CDR3 sequences; about 17% were seen once. Source material: peripheral blood. The receptors were sampled from an adult man with Graves' ophthalmopathy. The CDR3 runs from the conserved cysteine through the conserved F or W. D genes are given only for firm matches. Expanded clones get a size class; other rows say once, few or many, or leave the size out.

size: many
V: TRBV5-1
J: TRBJ2-7
D: TRBD1
DNA: TGCGCCAGCACCGCAATTCCGGGACAGGGATCCTACGAGCAGTACTTC
CDR3: CASTAIPGQGSYEQYF

size: many
V: TRBV28
J: TRBJ1-1
D: -
DNA: TGTGCCAGCAGTTTCGTTCGACTGGGTGCTTTCTTT
CDR3: CASSFVRLGAFF

size: many
V: TRBV6-1
J: TRBJ1-2
D: -
DNA: TGTGCCAGCAGGGAGCGCGGGACTATCAACTATGGCTACACCTTC
CDR3: CASRERGTINYGYTF

size: many
V: TRBV5-1
J: TRBJ2-7
D: -
DNA: TGCGCCAGCAGCTTACGGGAACCCTACGAGCAGTACTTC
CDR3: CASSLREPYEQYF

size: many
V: TRBV10-3
J: TRBJ2-7
D: TRBD2
DNA: TGTGCCATCAGCTCCCCCAGAGCGGGAGCCCCCTACGAGCAGTACTTC
CDR3: CAISSPRAGAPYEQYF

size: many
V: TRBV19
J: TRBJ2-5
D: -
DNA: TGTGCCAGTAGTATATCCCCGGGGGAGAGGCAAGAGACCCAGTACTTC
CDR3: CASSISPGERQETQYF

size: many
V: TRBV2
J: TRBJ1-5
D: TRBD1
DNA: TGTGCCAGCAGCGCGCCAGGACAGGGAAGTTCTCAGCCCCAGCATTTT
CDR3: CASSAPGQGSSQPQHF

size: many
V: TRBV5-5
J: TRBJ1-2
D: -
DNA: TGTGCCAGCAGCTTGGCCGGTGATCGCCGCTCCAATGGCTACACCTTC
CDR3: CASSLAGDRRSNGYTF

size: many
V: TRBV6-1
J: TRBJ1-2
D: -
DNA: TGTGCCAGCAGTGAACGGCGTACCCCTTATGGCTACACCTTC
CDR3: CASSERRTPYGYTF

size: many
V: TRBV28
J: TRBJ1-2
D: TRBD1
DNA: TGTGCCAGCAGTTCCCTAACAGGGGGAACCTTCTATGGCTACACCTTC
CDR3: CASSSLTGGTFYGYTF

size: many
V: TRBV3-1
J: TRBJ1-1
D: -
DNA: TGTGCCAGCAGCCAAAGAGTGAACACTGAAGCTTTCTTT
CDR3: CASSQRVNTEAFF

size: -
V: TRBV6-5
J: TRBJ1-1
D: TRBD1
DNA: TGTGCCAGCAGTTATAGGACAGGGGGGGCTGAAGCTTTCTTT
CDR3: CASSYRTGGAEAFF

size: many
V: TRBV2
J: TRBJ1-5
D: -
DNA: TGTGCCAGCAGTGATACGCAGGGCAATCAGCCCCAGCATTTT
CDR3: CASSDTQGNQPQHF

size: many
V: TRBV4-2
J: TRBJ2-7
D: -
DNA: TGTGCCAGCAGCCAAGCGAGGAGGAACTCCTACGAGCAGTACTTC
CDR3: CASSQARRNSYEQYF

size: -
V: TRBV12-3/TRBV12-4
J: TRBJ2-5
D: -
DNA: TGTGCCAGCAGTTTCCCCCAGGGCCCCGCGGAGACCCAGTACTTC
CDR3: CASSFPQGPAETQYF

size: many
V: TRBV6-2/TRBV6-3
J: TRBJ2-7
D: TRBD2
DNA: TGTGCCAGCAGCCGAAGCGGGGGAACCTACGAGCAGTACTTC
CDR3: CASSRSGGTYEQYF

size: many
V: TRBV28
J: TRBJ1-1
D: -
DNA: TGTGCCACCCATCAACAGGGTATTCTTTTGGTCCCTGAAGCTTTCTTT
CDR3: CATHQQGILLVPEAFF

size: many
V: TRBV20-1
J: TRBJ2-7
D: TRBD2
DNA: TGCAGTGCTGGGACTAGCTACGAGCAGTACTTC
CDR3: CSAGTSYEQYF

size: many
V: TRBV30
J: TRBJ1-1
D: -
DNA: TGTGCCTGGAGACAGGGCCACACTGAAGCTTTCTTT
CDR3: CAWRQGHTEAFF

size: many
V: TRBV12-3/TRBV12-4
J: TRBJ1-3
D: -
DNA: TGTGCCAGCACACTAGGATCTGGGGGCACCATATATTTT
CDR3: CASTLGSGGTIYF

size: many
V: TRBV19
J: TRBJ2-2
D: -
DNA: TGTGCCAGTAGTACCAACAGGGCGAGACTCTTCACCGGGGAGCTGTTTTTT
CDR3: CASSTNRARLFTGELFF

size: many
V: TRBV12-3/TRBV12-4
J: TRBJ1-5
D: -
DNA: TGTGCCAGCAGTTTATTGACCCGGGTCTTGGGCAATCAGCCCCAGCATTTT
CDR3: CASSLLTRVLGNQPQHF

size: many
V: TRBV5-1
J: TRBJ2-2
D: -
DNA: TGCGCCAGCAGCTTGGCCGGGCCCGGTGCCGGGGAGCTGTTTTTT
CDR3: CASSLAGPGAGELFF

size: many
V: TRBV7-6
J: TRBJ2-5
D: -
DNA: TGTGCCAGCAGCTTTGGGGCCGTAACTACCGAAGAGACCCAGTACTTC
CDR3: CASSFGAVTTEETQYF

size: many
V: TRBV12-5
J: TRBJ1-1
D: -
DNA: TGTGCTAGTGGTACGGGGAACACTGAAGCTTTCTTT
CDR3: CASGTGNTEAFF

size: many
V: TRBV15
J: TRBJ2-5
D: TRBD1
DNA: TGTGCCACCAGAGCCCGAACGGGACAGAGTCGGGGGACCCAGTACTTC
CDR3: CATRARTGQSRGTQYF

size: -
V: TRBV2
J: TRBJ2-4
D: TRBD2
DNA: TGTGCCAGCAGTGGGACTAGCGGGGGGGTAGCCAAAAACATTCAGTACTTC
CDR3: CASSGTSGGVAKNIQYF

size: many
V: TRBV6-5
J: TRBJ2-3
D: TRBD2
DNA: TGTGCCAGCAGTTACTCGCCCAGCGGGATCGCAGATACGCAGTATTTT
CDR3: CASSYSPSGIADTQYF

size: many
V: TRBV6-1
J: TRBJ2-7
D: TRBD2
DNA: TGTGCCAGCAGCCAAGAGGGCGGGAGTCTAGTCTACGAGCAGTACTTC
CDR3: CASSQEGGSLVYEQYF

size: many
V: TRBV18
J: TRBJ2-1
D: -
DNA: TGTGCCAGCTCACGACCGTCCGGGGGAAAAGAGCAGTTCTTC
CDR3: CASSRPSGGKEQFF

size: many
V: TRBV20-1
J: TRBJ1-1
D: -
DNA: TGCAGTGCTAGCCCTACCGTGGCGGTGGGAGGAAGAACTGAAGCTTTCTTT
CDR3: CSASPTVAVGGRTEAFF

size: once
V: TRBV30
J: TRBJ2-3
D: TRBD2
DNA: TGTGCCTGGAGTGTAACTAGCGGGGGGCAAACGGGTACAGATACGCAGTATTTT
CDR3: CAWSVTSGGQTGTDTQYF

size: many
V: TRBV30
J: TRBJ1-5
D: -
DNA: TGTGCCTGGAGTGTTCCGGGTCAGCCCCAGCATTTT
CDR3: CAWSVPGQPQHF

size: many
V: TRBV6-5
J: TRBJ2-7
D: TRBD1
DNA: TGTGCCAGCAGTTACTCGGACGGGACAGTGCAGTACTTC
CDR3: CASSYSDGTVQYF

size: -
V: TRBV7-7
J: TRBJ2-7
D: -
DNA: TGTGCTAGCAGCGATCAAGACAGCTACGAGCAGTACTTC
CDR3: CASSDQDSYEQYF

size: many
V: TRBV7-8
J: TRBJ2-2
D: -
DNA: TGTGCCAGCAGCTTTGGTAGGGGGAGCACCGGGGAGCTGTTTTTT
CDR3: CASSFGRGSTGELFF

size: many
V: TRBV28
J: TRBJ1-2
D: TRBD1
DNA: TGTGCCAGCAGTTTCCAGGGCAGGGGGGATGGCTACACCTTC
CDR3: CASSFQGRGDGYTF

size: many
V: TRBV7-2
J: TRBJ1-5
D: TRBD1
DNA: TGTGCCAGCAGCTCTCGACAGGGAAGCAATCAGCCCCAGCATTTT
CDR3: CASSSRQGSNQPQHF

size: -
V: TRBV12-3/TRBV12-4
J: TRBJ1-5
D: -
DNA: TGTGCCAGCAGTTTGAGGGCGCAAGTTAATCAGCCCCAGCATTTT
CDR3: CASSLRAQVNQPQHF

size: many
V: TRBV6-1
J: TRBJ2-7
D: -
DNA: TGTGCCAGCAGACCTGGGACAAGCGACGAGCAGTACTTC
CDR3: CASRPGTSDEQYF

size: many
V: TRBV24-1
J: TRBJ1-2
D: -
DNA: TGTGCCACCAGTCCGGGACCCTCGGCTTATGGCTACACCTTC
CDR3: CATSPGPSAYGYTF

size: many
V: TRBV12-3/TRBV12-4
J: TRBJ2-2
D: TRBD1
DNA: TGTGCCAGCAGTCCCACAGGGGCACCCGGGGAGCTGTTTTTT
CDR3: CASSPTGAPGELFF

size: many
V: TRBV20-1
J: TRBJ2-7
D: -
DNA: TGCAGTGCTAGGGGGACGGCACCCCCCTACGAGCAGTACTTC
CDR3: CSARGTAPPYEQYF

size: many
V: TRBV30
J: TRBJ1-1
D: -
DNA: TGTGCCTGGAGTGTGGGAGACTTCACTGAAGCTTTCTTT
CDR3: CAWSVGDFTEAFF

size: -
V: TRBV28
J: TRBJ1-2
D: -
DNA: TGTGCCAGCAGTTTGACAGGCATCTATGGCTACACCTTC
CDR3: CASSLTGIYGYTF

size: many
V: TRBV7-2
J: TRBJ2-7
D: -
DNA: TGTGCCAGCAGCTTAACGCCAGGGCCCTACGAGCAGTACTTC
CDR3: CASSLTPGPYEQYF

size: -
V: TRBV4-1
J: TRBJ1-1
D: -
DNA: TGCGCCAGCAGCCAAGATCACAGAATGAACACTGAAGCTTTCTTT
CDR3: CASSQDHRMNTEAFF

size: many
V: TRBV4-1
J: TRBJ2-5
D: TRBD2
DNA: TGCGCCAGCAGCCAACCTGGACTAGCGGGATGGGGGCAAGAGACCCAGTACTTC
CDR3: CASSQPGLAGWGQETQYF

size: many
V: TRBV28
J: TRBJ2-7
D: -
DNA: TGTGCCAGCAGTTCCGGGTTCTACGAGCAGTACTTC
CDR3: CASSSGFYEQYF

size: many
V: TRBV11-2
J: TRBJ1-1
D: -
DNA: TGTGCCAGCAGCTTTATGCCGAAGAACACTGAAGCTTTCTTT
CDR3: CASSFMPKNTEAFF

size: many
V: TRBV29-1
J: TRBJ2-7
D: TRBD2
DNA: TGCAGCGTTCGAGAGCGGACTAGCGATCGATACGAGCAGTACTTC
CDR3: CSVRERTSDRYEQYF

size: many
V: TRBV6-1
J: TRBJ1-2
D: -
DNA: TGTGCCAGCAGAAACACCGGCGGCGTCCTGTATGGCTACACCTTC
CDR3: CASRNTGGVLYGYTF

size: few
V: TRBV18
J: TRBJ2-7
D: TRBD2
DNA: TGTGCCAGCTCAAGTCCGGCGGGGGGGACCTACGAGCAGTACTTC
CDR3: CASSSPAGGTYEQYF

size: many
V: TRBV11-2
J: TRBJ2-2
D: -
DNA: TGTGCCAGCAGCTTAGGGGGCTGGGGGAACACCGGGGAGCTGTTTTTT
CDR3: CASSLGGWGNTGELFF

size: -
V: TRBV15
J: TRBJ2-7
D: TRBD2
DNA: TGTGCCACCAGCAGAGATCGTAGCGGGAGGTACTACGAGCAGTACTTC
CDR3: CATSRDRSGRYYEQYF

size: many
V: TRBV30
J: TRBJ2-7
D: -
DNA: TGTGCCTGGAGTGCCGGGCCCCCCAACGAGCAGTACTTC
CDR3: CAWSAGPPNEQYF

size: many
V: TRBV20-1
J: TRBJ1-2
D: -
DNA: TGCAGTGCAGCGGAGGAGAATAACTATGGCTACACCTTC
CDR3: CSAAEENNYGYTF